Following are 4 T cell receptor beta chains from one sample sequenced in a study of human T cells and chemical hapten exposure. In TCRdb, the RACE reads were re-called with MiXCR into one record per CDR3 protein. Of around 120,000 distinct CDR3 sequences listed, approximately 14% were seen once; the top ten hold around 0.99%. Time point of the sample: patch test 1, 2 weeks after DPC sensitization. Treatment given: therapeutic diphenylcyclopropenone sensitization with weekly scalp DPC. Source: whole blood, taken in connection with sensitization to the hapten diphenylcyclopropenone (DPC). These receptors were taken from a man aged 18 to 30 with alopecia areata. Some clones in this sample may be carry-over from other donors' samples.

This chain uses TRBV9 with TRBJ2-1; 9 bases agree with TRBD1. V was clipped by 3 bases and J by 6 bases; unmatched bases: 7. Germline lookup yields CDR1 SGDLS and CDR2 YYNGEE. The CDR3 sequence is 15 residues long. CDR3 loop: CASSAWDRAGNEQFF. The CDR3 nucleotides are TGTGCCAGCAGCGCCTGGGACAGGGCGGGCAATGAGCAGTTCTTC.

This clonotype occurred many times. The chain combines TRBV11-2 with TRBJ1-5; 7 nucleotides match TRBD1. The V gene's germline CDR1 is SGHAT and CDR2 FQNNGV. V trimming: 1 base; J trimming: 7 bases; junction bases outside the gene matches: 1. This CDR3 has 13 amino acids. The CDR3 DNA follows: TGTGCCAGCAGCTTAGGAGGGGGCCAGCCCCAGCATTTT. As protein: CASSLGGGQPQHF.

In this sample, this clonotype turned up many times. The chain is built from TRBV7-9 and TRBJ2-3; a weak D match, TRBD2 (7 bases). The CDR3 totals 14 residues. Germline V gives CDR1 SEHNR, CDR2 FQNEAQ (reference sequence). Deletions cut 11 bases from V and 6 bases from J, with 21 bases between. In DNA form, the CDR3 reads TGTGCCTCCGGCCCGGGGGGCCACATGGATACGCAGTATTTT. This encodes CASGPGGHMDTQYF.

The chain links TRBV7-9 to TRBJ1-1, with TRBD1 identical over 7 bases. V lost 8 bases, J lost 1 base, and 4 bases stayed unmatched. The germline V gene has CDR1 SEHNR and CDR2 FQNEAQ (reference sequence). The CDR3 is 13 residues long. The CDR3 here is CASGGQKNTEAFF. The CDR3 coding sequence is TGTGCCAGCGGGGGACAGAAGAACACTGAAGCTTTCTTT.